This T cell receptor beta chain was obtained from a study of blood T cell repertoires in COVID-19. Study-wide background: T cells, B-cell-depleted T cells, or PBMCs provided the cDNA or gDNA that served as material.

The authors' processing: Amplified reference gene primers provided the basis for estimating nucleated cell counts. TCRdb keeps only in-frame clones here, not all; method: immunoSEQ multiplex PCR. V, J and clone size reflect that table, while D and trimming were determined from the DNA. The table includes tens of thousands of clones, 88% detected once. The V gene lost 7 bases and the J gene lost 14 bases, with 22 bases spanning the gap. The CDR3 is 13 amino acids. The germline CDR1 and CDR2 sequences are MNHEY and SVGAGI. This clone was detected only a few times. Sample: peripheral blood. This receptor was identified in a woman of 80 years or more with active COVID-19. The chain links TRBV6-5 to TRBJ2-3; maybe TRBD1 (5 bases). CDR3 loop: CASNSLQGRQGYF. CDR3 in DNA: TGTGCCAGCAATTCCCTGCAGGGCCGTCAAGGGTATTTT.